This TCR beta chain was captured in a study of shared clonotypes between healthy human individuals. General study results and limits: Relative to clonotypes present in all four donors, those not shared had lower generation probabilities. Clonotype sharing among the donors was expected to vary with sequencing depth.

The table came from immunoSEQ multiplex PCR; TCRdb's copy has only in-frame clones and leaves some out. The sample lists approximately 1.1 million clones; 75% to 85% were seen once. Donors comprised healthy HIV-negative adults lacking recent acute infections or vaccinations. This clone was detected many times. Its antigen is currently unknown. This TCR came from a man aged 18 to 30 in good health. Some clones in this sample may be carry-over from other donors' samples. Sequenced: memory CD4+ T cells from PBMCs. Subset described: CD45RA-negative fraction.

The CDR3 nucleotides are TGTGCCAGTAGTCGGGGGCGGGAGAGCCCCTACAATGAGCAGTTCTTC. Protein sequence: CASSRGRESPYNEQFF. The chain couples TRBV19 to TRBJ2-1, with D tentatively TRBD2 (7 bases). The CDR3 contains 16 residues. CDR1 is LNHDA and CDR2 is SQIVND in the germline V gene (reference sequence). V shed 5 bases and J shed 2 bases, with 16 bases lying between them. Combining the CDR3 with reference TRBV19 and TRBJ2-1 gives the whole variable domain DGGITQSPKYLFRKEGQNVTLSCEQNLNHDAMYWYRQDPGQGLRLIYYSQIVNDFQKGDIAEGYSVSREKKESFPLTVTSAQKNPTAFYLCASSRGRESPYNEQFFGPGTRLTVL.